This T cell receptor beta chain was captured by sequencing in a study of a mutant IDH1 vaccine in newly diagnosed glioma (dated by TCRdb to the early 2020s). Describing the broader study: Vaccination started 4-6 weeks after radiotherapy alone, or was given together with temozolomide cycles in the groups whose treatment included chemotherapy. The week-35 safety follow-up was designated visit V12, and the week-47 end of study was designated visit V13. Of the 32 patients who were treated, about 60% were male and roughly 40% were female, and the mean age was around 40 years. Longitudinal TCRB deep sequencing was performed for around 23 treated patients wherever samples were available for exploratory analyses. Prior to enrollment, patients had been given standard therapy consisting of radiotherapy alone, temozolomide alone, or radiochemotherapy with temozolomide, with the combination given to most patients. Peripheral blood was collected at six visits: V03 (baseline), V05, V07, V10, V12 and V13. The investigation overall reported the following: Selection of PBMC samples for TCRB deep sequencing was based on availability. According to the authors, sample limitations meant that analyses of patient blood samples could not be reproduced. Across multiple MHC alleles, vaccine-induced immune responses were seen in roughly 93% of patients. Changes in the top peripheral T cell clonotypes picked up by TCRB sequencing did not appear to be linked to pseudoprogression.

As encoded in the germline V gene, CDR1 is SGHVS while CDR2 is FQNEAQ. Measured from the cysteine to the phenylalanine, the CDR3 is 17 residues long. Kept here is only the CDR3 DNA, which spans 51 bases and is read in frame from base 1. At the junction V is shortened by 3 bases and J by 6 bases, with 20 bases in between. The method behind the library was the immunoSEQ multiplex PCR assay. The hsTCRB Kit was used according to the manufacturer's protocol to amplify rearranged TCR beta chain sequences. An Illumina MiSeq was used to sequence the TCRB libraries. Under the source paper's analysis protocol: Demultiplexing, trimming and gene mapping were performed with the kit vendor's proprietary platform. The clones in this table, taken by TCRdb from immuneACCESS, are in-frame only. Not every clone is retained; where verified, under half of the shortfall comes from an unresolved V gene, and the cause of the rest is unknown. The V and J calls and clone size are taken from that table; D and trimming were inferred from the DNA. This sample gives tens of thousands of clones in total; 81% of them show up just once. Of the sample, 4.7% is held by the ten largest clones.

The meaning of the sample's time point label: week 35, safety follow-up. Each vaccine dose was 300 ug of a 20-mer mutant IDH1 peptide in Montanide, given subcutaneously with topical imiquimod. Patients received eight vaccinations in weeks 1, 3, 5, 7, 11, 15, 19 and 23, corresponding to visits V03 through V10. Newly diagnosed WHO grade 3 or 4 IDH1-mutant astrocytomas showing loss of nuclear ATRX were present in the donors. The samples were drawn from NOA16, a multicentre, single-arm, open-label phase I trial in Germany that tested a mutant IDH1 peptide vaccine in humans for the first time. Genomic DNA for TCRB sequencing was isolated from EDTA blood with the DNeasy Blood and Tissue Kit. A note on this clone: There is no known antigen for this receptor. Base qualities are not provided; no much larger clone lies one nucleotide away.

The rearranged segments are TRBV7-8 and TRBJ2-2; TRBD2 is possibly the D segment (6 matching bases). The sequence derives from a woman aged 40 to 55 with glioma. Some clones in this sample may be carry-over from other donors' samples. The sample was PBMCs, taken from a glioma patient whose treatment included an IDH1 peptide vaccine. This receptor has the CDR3 CASSFQRVNPGAGELFF. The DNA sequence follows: TGTGCCAGCAGCTTTCAGCGGGTCAACCCGGGAGCCGGGGAGCTGTTTTTT.